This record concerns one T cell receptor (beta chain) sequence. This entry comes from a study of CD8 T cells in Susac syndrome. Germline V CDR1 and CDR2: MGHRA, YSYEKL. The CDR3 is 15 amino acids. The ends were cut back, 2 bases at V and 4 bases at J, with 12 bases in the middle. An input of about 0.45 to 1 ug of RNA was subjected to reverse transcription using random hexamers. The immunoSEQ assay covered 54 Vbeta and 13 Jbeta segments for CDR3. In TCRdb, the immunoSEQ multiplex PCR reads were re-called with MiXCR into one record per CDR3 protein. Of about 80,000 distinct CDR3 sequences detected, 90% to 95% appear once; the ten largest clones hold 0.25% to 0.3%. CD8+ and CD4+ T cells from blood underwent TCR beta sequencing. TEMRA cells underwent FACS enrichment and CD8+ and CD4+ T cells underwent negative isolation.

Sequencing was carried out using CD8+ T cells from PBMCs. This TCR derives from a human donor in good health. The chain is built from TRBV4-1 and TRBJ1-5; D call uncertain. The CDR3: CASSQRGSSNQPQHF. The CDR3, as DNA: TGCGCCAGCAGCCAAAGAGGCAGCAGTAATCAGCCCCAGCATTTT.